Listed below are T cell receptor beta chains from one sample, sequenced in a study of blood T cell repertoires in COVID-19. TCRdb's copy holds only in-frame clones and misses some; the assay was immunoSEQ multiplex PCR. The sample gives 200,000 to 250,000 clones, 70% to 90% of which show up once; approximately 0.89% is in the top ten. Specimen: peripheral blood. All receptors come from a man between 35 and 55 years old with acute or convalescent COVID-19. Both conserved end residues are part of each CDR3. A D gene is named only where the DNA matches it firmly. The size of a clone is reported for some rows only, either as once, few or many, or as a class for expanded clones.

abundance | j_gene | v_gene | d_gene | CDR3nt | CDR3aa
NA | TRBJ2-5 | TRBV25-1 | NA | TGTGCCAGCAGTGATCCGGGGGTCGGACAAGAGACCCAGTACTTC | CASSDPGVGQETQYF
NA | TRBJ1-1 | TRBV13 | NA | TGTGCCAGCAGCTTAGTCGGCGGGACTGAAGCTTTCTTT | CASSLVGGTEAFF
NA | TRBJ2-1 | TRBV15 | NA | TGTGCCCGGAGATTGGGTTTATCCCATGAGCAGTTCTTC | CARRLGLSHEQFF
NA | TRBJ2-7 | TRBV19 | NA | TGTGCCAGTAGTCCGGGGGTGGTCAGCTACGAGCAGTACTTC | CASSPGVVSYEQYF
NA | TRBJ2-6 | TRBV30 | NA | TGTGCCTGGACAATTAGCAGGGGCTCTGGGGCCAACGTCCTGACTTTC | CAWTISRGSGANVLTF
NA | TRBJ1-3 | TRBV30 | TRBD1 | TGTGCCTGGAGTGTGGGGCTACAGGGGTCTGGAAACACCATATATTTT | CAWSVGLQGSGNTIYF
few | TRBJ1-3 | TRBV19 | NA | TGTGCCAGTAATGGCCACTCTGGAAACACCATATATTTT | CASNGHSGNTIYF
NA | TRBJ1-6 | TRBV7-3 | NA | TGTGCCAGCGCGAGTACAGTAAATTCACCCCTCCACTTT | CASASTVNSPLHF
NA | TRBJ1-5 | TRBV2 | NA | TGTGCCAGCAGTGTTTTGGGGGGGGTTGGGCAGCCCCAGCATTTT | CASSVLGGVGQPQHF
NA | TRBJ2-1 | TRBV4-2 | TRBD2 | TGTGCCAGCAGCCAAGTCCACGGGACTAGCAACAATGAGCAGTTCTTC | CASSQVHGTSNNEQFF
NA | TRBJ1-2 | TRBV9 | TRBD1 | TGTGCCAGCAGCGCAGCTCGACAGGGAGAGGGCTATGGCTACACCTTC | CASSAARQGEGYGYTF
NA | TRBJ1-1 | TRBV2 | NA | TGTGCCAGCAGTGAAATAGCGAACACTGAAGCTTTCTTT | CASSEIANTEAFF
NA | TRBJ1-4 | TRBV6-5 | NA | TGTGCCAGCCTTGCCGAGACATTGGAACTGTTTTTT | CASLAETLELFF
NA | TRBJ1-5 | TRBV4-1 | NA | TGCGCCAGCAGCCAGTTGGTTGGGCAGCCCAATCAGCCCCAGCATTTT | CASSQLVGQPNQPQHF
once | TRBJ1-2 | TRBV6-5 | TRBD1 | TGTGCCAGCACCCGGGACAGCTATGGCTACACCTTC | CASTRDSYGYTF
NA | TRBJ2-7 | TRBV5-1 | TRBD2 | TGCGCCAGCAGCTTGGCGGGACTAGCGGGGGGATACGAGCAGTACTTC | CASSLAGLAGGYEQYF
NA | TRBJ2-3 | TRBV7-3 | TRBD1 | TGTGCCAGCAGGTCAGGGGGAGATACGCAGTATTTT | CASRSGGDTQYF
NA | TRBJ1-1 | TRBV13 | NA | TGTGCCAGCAGCGGAACCCCAGGCCGCACTGAAGCTTTCTTT | CASSGTPGRTEAFF
NA | TRBJ1-2 | TRBV3-1/TRBV3-2 | TRBD1 | TGTGCCAGCAGCCAAGAAGGGACAGGCGCATATGGCTACACCTTC | CASSQEGTGAYGYTF
few | TRBJ2-1 | TRBV7-9 | NA | TGTGCCAGCAGCTTAGCGTACGGGACCTACAATGAGCAGTTCTTC | CASSLAYGTYNEQFF
few | TRBJ1-1 | TRBV9 | NA | TGTGCCAGCAGCCAAGGACTTTTGAACACTGAAGCTTTCTTT | CASSQGLLNTEAFF
NA | TRBJ1-2 | TRBV7-9 | TRBD1 | TGTGCCAGCAGCACCCGGGACAGCGATGGCTACACCTTC | CASSTRDSDGYTF
NA | TRBJ1-4 | TRBV7-9 | NA | TGTGCCAGCAGCCCGACAGCAACTAATGAAAAACTGTTTTTT | CASSPTATNEKLFF
NA | TRBJ1-1 | TRBV28 | NA | TGTGCCAGCAGAGTTACAGGACGGGCACGGAACACTGAAGCTTTCTTT | CASRVTGRARNTEAFF
NA | TRBJ2-7 | TRBV5-5 | TRBD1 | TGTGCCAGCAGCTCCGACGGGACAGGGGGCGCCCCCTACGAGCAGTACTTC | CASSSDGTGGAPYEQYF
NA | TRBJ2-1 | TRBV9 | NA | TGTGCCAGCAACTTTCCGCGCTCCTACAATGAGCAGTTCTTC | CASNFPRSYNEQFF
NA | TRBJ1-5 | TRBV6-1 | NA | TGTGCCAGCAGTGAATACGGGGGGGGCAATCAGCCCCAGCATTTT | CASSEYGGGNQPQHF
NA | TRBJ1-1 | TRBV11-2 | NA | TGTGCCAGCAGCTTAGAGTCCGGGGGAGGCACTGAAGCTTTCTTT | CASSLESGGGTEAFF
NA | TRBJ2-7 | TRBV13 | TRBD2 | TGTGCCAGCAGCTTTAACCCTAGCGGGGGGGCTCGCGAGCAGTACTTC | CASSFNPSGGAREQYF
NA | TRBJ2-7 | TRBV10-3 | NA | TGTGCCATCAGAGACGGGCAGGGGAACCCTTACGAGCAGTACTTC | CAIRDGQGNPYEQYF
NA | TRBJ2-7 | TRBV11-2 | NA | TGTGCCAGCAGCCCCCCCAGGGTGGGTATAACTCAAGGCTACGAGCAGTACTTC | CASSPPRVGITQGYEQYF
NA | TRBJ2-5 | TRBV2 | NA | TGTGCCAGCAGTGAAAACAGACAAGAGACCCAGTACTTC | CASSENRQETQYF
NA | TRBJ1-1 | TRBV3-1/TRBV3-2 | TRBD1 | TGTGCCAGCAGCCAAAGGGGAGGGACAGGGGGTGAAGCTTTCTTT | CASSQRGGTGGEAFF